The sequence of this T cell receptor beta chain was determined in a study of T cells in localized non-small cell lung cancer. The study's findings and limits: Uninvolved adjacent lung had the highest recorded T cell clonality, with tumor below it. A higher density of T cells in blood coincided with extended overall survival. Across samples, adjacent lung featured a median around 57 of the top 100 tumor clones.

Profiling relied on immunoSEQ multiplex PCR, and the TCRdb table lists in-frame clones only, not all of them. Seen here are around 50,000 clones, roughly 86% observed once, and the top ten hold less than 20%. In its sample, this clone was seen once. Its antigen is still unknown. V dropped 4 bases and J dropped 3 bases, with 14 bases sitting between them. Germline V CDR1 and CDR2: SNHLY, FYNNEI. There are 15 residues in the CDR3. The specimen was PBMCs, collected before any cancer treatment. The chain has TRBV2 and TRBJ2-3; D gene ambiguous. This TCR derives from a female donor with stage II lung adenocarcinoma. DNA for the CDR3: TGTGCCAGCAGTGTCAGGCCTCAAGAAACAGATACGCAGTATTTT. This encodes CASSVRPQETDTQYF.